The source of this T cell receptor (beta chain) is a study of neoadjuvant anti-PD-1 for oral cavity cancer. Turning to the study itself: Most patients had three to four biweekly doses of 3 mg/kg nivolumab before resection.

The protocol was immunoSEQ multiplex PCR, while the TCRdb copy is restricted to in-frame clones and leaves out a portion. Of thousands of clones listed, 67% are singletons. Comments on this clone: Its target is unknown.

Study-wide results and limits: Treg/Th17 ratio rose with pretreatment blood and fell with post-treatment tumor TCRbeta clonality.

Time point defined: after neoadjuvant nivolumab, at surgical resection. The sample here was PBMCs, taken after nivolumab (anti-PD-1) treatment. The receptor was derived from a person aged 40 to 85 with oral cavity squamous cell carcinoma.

In nucleotides, the CDR3 is TGTGCCAGCAGCGGAGGGACAGGGGAAATGAACACTGAAGCTTTCTTT. It translates to CASSGGTGEMNTEAFF. The chain carries TRBV9 and TRBJ1-1, with 10 nucleotides matching TRBD1. With V trimmed by 3 bases and J by 0 bases, 5 bases remained unmatched. The CDR3 is made up of 16 amino acids. Germline V CDR1 and CDR2: SGDLS, YYNGEE.